Below, 29 T cell receptor beta chains from the same sample are listed, as sequenced in a study of blood T cells in healthy people across ages (dated by TCRdb to between 2014 and 2017). Library preparation used 5' RACE. Sequencing took place on an Illumina HiSeq 2500. A second PCR of about 6 to 12 cycles was run with a J-beta primer mix and a sample-barcoded 5' primer. TCRdb trimmed the raw reads at Q25, called clones with MiXCR and kept productive beta chains. Here each entry gathers all rows of one CDR3 protein and keeps the most common genes and DNA. This sample is represented by about 1,400,000 distinct CDR3 sequences; 35% to 45% of them were singletons. 7.9% of the sample is taken by the ten largest. Sequencing was performed on blood. The receptors were gathered from a young woman in good health.

This chain joins TRBV28 and TRBJ2-7; 9 nucleotides align to TRBD2. Trimming removed 2 bases from V and 0 bases from J; junction bases left unmatched: 2. CDR3 length: 15 residues. Germline CDR1 reads MDHEN; CDR2 reads SYDVKM. The CDR3 coding sequence is TGTGCCAGCAGTTTACCTAGCGGGACCTCCTACGAGCAGTACTTC. Encoded protein: CASSLPSGTSYEQYF.

V usage is TRBV15 and J usage is TRBJ1-1; unclear D gene. Looked up from germline, CDR1 is LNHNV and CDR2 is YYDKDF (reference sequence). The CDR3 contains 13 residues. Trimming took off 1 base at V and 5 bases at J, with 8 bases between the two ends. In DNA, the CDR3 is TGTGCCACCAGCAGAGTGCGGGGTACTGAAGCTTTCTTT. Amino acid sequence: CATSRVRGTEAFF.

This clonotype came up once. The chain is built from TRBV4-1 and TRBJ1-1; D remains unclear. This CDR3 has 16 residues. V was pared by 4 bases and J by 4 bases, with 19 bases between. CDR1 and CDR2 (germline): MGHRA, YSYEKL. The CDR3 protein is CASSPLLKGWSTEAFF. CDR3 nucleotides: TGCGCCAGCAGCCCCCTATTAAAAGGGTGGAGCACTGAAGCTTTCTTT.

V usage is TRBV20-1 and J usage is TRBJ2-7; a possible D gene is TRBD2 (5 bases). Germline CDR1 is DFQATT and CDR2 is SNEGSKA (reference sequence). The germline V and J ends were trimmed by 2 bases and 5 bases, with 7 bases remaining between them. The CDR3 extends over 11 amino acids. The CDR3 protein is CSARSGDEQYF. The CDR3 nucleotides are TGCAGTGCTAGATCCGGGGACGAGCAGTACTTC.

V usage is TRBV19 and J usage is TRBJ1-1; D not certain. Trimming cost V 7 bases and J 4 bases, with 16 bases left between them. The CDR3 is made up of 14 amino acids. Germline V gives CDR1 LNHDA, CDR2 SQIVND (reference sequence). The CDR3 protein is CASTPVGVPTEAFF. The CDR3 bases are TGTGCCAGTACCCCCGTGGGAGTTCCCACTGAAGCTTTCTTT.

The V call is TRBV20-1, the J call TRBJ2-3; 11 positions match TRBD2. The junction had 6 bases not matched to a gene; V was cut back by 6 bases and J by 4 bases. The CDR3 totals 14 residues. The germline V gene encodes CDR1 DFQATT and CDR2 SNEGSKA (reference sequence). CDR3: CSASGLAGPDTQYF. The CDR3 coding sequence is TGCAGTGCCAGCGGACTAGCGGGCCCAGATACGCAGTATTTT.

The chain joins TRBV4-1 to TRBJ1-2; no clear D gene. CDR1 and CDR2 (germline): MGHRA, YSYEKL. Trimming left V 0 bases short and J 3 bases short, with 14 bases between. The CDR3 is made up of 16 amino acids. Written as DNA, the CDR3 is TGCGCCAGCAGCCAAGATCCCGGGAGGGCAGACTATGGCTACACCTTC. This encodes CASSQDPGRADYGYTF.

The sample holds one count of this clonotype. The chain recombines TRBV7-6 with TRBJ1-1; D is uncertain. Per germline, CDR1 SGHVS and CDR2 FNYEAQ. The CDR3 is 16 amino acids. Between the trimmed V and J ends, which lost 5 bases and 0 bases, there was a span of 16 bases. The CDR3 loop reads CASSPSPGSVNTEAFF. CDR3 DNA: TGTGCCAGCAGCCCATCACCCGGCAGCGTGAACACTGAAGCTTTCTTT.

Remarks on this clonotype: An end of the junction differs from the germline gene, which may be a read error. The CDR3: CSVDRGSYVQYF. The DNA of the CDR3 is TGCAGCGTAGACAGAGGCTCCTACGTGCAGTACTTC. This sequence joins TRBV29-1 and TRBJ2-7; the D gene is possibly TRBD1 (5 bases). The CDR3 spans 12 residues. CDR1 and CDR2 (germline): SQVTM, ANQGSEA.

This chain joins TRBV10-3 and TRBJ2-5, with D perhaps matching TRBD1 or TRBD2 (7 bases each). Germline CDR1 and CDR2: ENHRY and SYGVKD. This CDR3 comprises 14 residues. Between the trimmed V and J ends, which lost 7 bases and 5 bases, there was a span of 17 bases. Here the CDR3 reads CAINGRGREETQYF. CDR3 nucleotide sequence: TGTGCCATCAATGGTAGGGGGCGGGAGGAGACCCAGTACTTC.

The V call is TRBV6-2 or TRBV6-3, the J call TRBJ2-3; 8 positions match TRBD1. The CDR3 is 14 amino acids. Germline V gene sequence: CDR1 MNHEY, CDR2 SVGEGT. The V and J ends lost 7 bases and 5 bases, in that order; junction bases with no gene match: 8. The CDR3 reads CASNRDRRIDTQYF. CDR3 nucleotide sequence: TGTGCCAGCAATAGGGACAGGCGCATAGATACGCAGTATTTT.

The rearrangement joins TRBV19 to TRBJ2-2, with D perhaps matching TRBD2 (6 bases). V shed 9 bases and J shed 12 bases, with 23 bases lying between them. CDR3 size: 14 residues. Germline CDR1 reads LNHDA; CDR2 reads SQIVND (reference sequence). CDR3 DNA sequence: TGTGCCAGCTCCGGGACCCGGACTAACGTTAAGCTGTTTTTT. Translated, it gives CASSGTRTNVKLFF.

With respect to this clonotype: This may be a read error, as it is one base from a much larger clone. This chain connects TRBV29-1 to TRBJ2-3; 9 positions match TRBD2. The CDR3 is made up of 13 amino acids. J was trimmed by 4 bases and V by 1 base; bases with no gene match: 0. Germline CDR1 is SQVTM and CDR2 is ANQGSEA. As DNA, the CDR3 is TGCAGCGTTGAAGTAGCGGGAGCAGATACGCAGTATTTT. Encoded protein: CSVEVAGADTQYF.

Remarks on this clonotype: The junction and the germline gene differ at one end; a read error may be behind it. V gene TRBV27 combines with J gene TRBJ2-7; TRBD2 might be the D (6 bases). This CDR3 region has 16 residues. In germline, CDR1 is MNHEY, CDR2 SMNVEV (reference sequence). The CDR3 loop is CACSLSRVAETYEQYF. The CDR3 region has the DNA TGTGCCTGCAGTTTATCGAGGGTAGCGGAAACCTACGAGCAGTACTTC.

The V and J genes are TRBV7-2 and TRBJ2-5; possibly TRBD1 or TRBD2 for D (5 bases each). CDR1 is SGHTA, CDR2 FQGNSA, per germline. The CDR3 length is 15 residues. The V end was cut by 6 bases, the J end by 4 bases, with 18 bases between. The CDR3 loop is CASRDTTAGRETQYF. The CDR3 region has the DNA TGTGCCAGCAGAGACACGACGGCAGGGAGAGAGACCCAGTACTTC.

The V call is TRBV7-2, the J call TRBJ2-4; 11 bases fit TRBD1. The J call may be faulty, since TRBJ2-7 better matches the DNA end. Germline CDR1 SGHTA, CDR2 FQGNSA. The CDR3 sequence is 16 residues long. The CDR3 DNA follows: TGTGCCAGCAGCTTAGCGGGCGGGACAGGGGGCTACGAGCAGTACTTC. Residues: CASSLAGGTGGYEQYF.

With regard to this clonotype: At one end the junction does not follow the germline gene, possibly because of a read error. This chain connects TRBV5-1 to TRBJ2-1, with D unresolved. This CDR3 spans 13 amino acids. Germline values: CDR1 SGHRS, CDR2 YFSETQ. The CDR3 bases are TGCGCCAGCAGCGCGGACGAAAACAATGGGCAGTTCTTC. The encoded protein is CASSADENNGQFF.

Regarding this clonotype: This may arise from a read error, as a much more abundant clone is one base away. V and J are TRBV10-3 and TRBJ2-7; 7 nucleotides line up with TRBD1. Germline V gene data show CDR1 as ENHRY and CDR2 as SYGVKD. The CDR3 extends over 14 amino acids. CDR3 in amino acids: CAMNRDSSSYGQYF. In DNA form, the CDR3 reads TGTGCCATGAACCGGGACAGTAGCTCCTACGGGCAGTACTTC.

In DNA, the CDR3 is TGTGCCAGCTCACCGGCGGAAATTAGGGACATTCAGTACTTC. Amino acids: CASSPAEIRDIQYF. The chain couples TRBV18 to TRBJ2-4; no definite D call. V was shortened by 3 bases and J by 8 bases, with 14 bases between the two germline ends. Germline lookup yields CDR1 KGHSH and CDR2 LQKENI. CDR3 size: 14 residues.

The chain joins TRBV6-2 or TRBV6-3 to TRBJ2-1; 7 bases align to TRBD2. V was clipped by 0 bases and J by 6 bases; unmatched bases: 17. The germline V gene has CDR1 MNHEY and CDR2 SVGEGT. This CDR3 comprises 19 residues. CDR3 protein: CASSYSTSQQTLNFNEQFF. CDR3 coding DNA: TGTGCCAGCAGTTACTCGACTAGCCAGCAAACCCTAAATTTCAATGAGCAGTTCTTC.

The V call is TRBV3-1, the J call TRBJ2-1; D unresolved. This CDR3 is built from 15 residues. The germline gives CDR1 LGHDT, CDR2 YNNKEL (reference sequence). Trimming took 4 bases from V and 3 from J, leaving 13 bases between them. The CDR3 coding sequence is TGTGCCAGCAGCCCAGCTTTGACTGGCTACAATGAGCAGTTCTTC. It specifies CASSPALTGYNEQFF.

The chain carries TRBV12-3 or TRBV12-4 and TRBJ2-1, with TRBD2 matching over 12 bases. The CDR3 sequence is 15 residues long. The V segment lost 5 bases and the J segment 8 bases; nucleotides outside the gene matches: 7. The chain's CDR3 is CASSPTSGSGHEQFF. CDR3 sequence (DNA): TGTGCCAGCAGTCCGACTAGCGGGAGTGGCCATGAGCAGTTCTTC.

The chain joins TRBV6-1 to TRBJ2-4, with 9 positions matching TRBD1. The J call could be wrong; TRBJ2-7 is a better fit for the DNA end. Germline lookup yields CDR1 MNHNS and CDR2 SASEGT. This CDR3 contains 17 residues. The DNA of the CDR3 is TGTGCCAGCACCGTTGACAGGGGGGAGGCTAGCGGCTACGAGCAGTACTTC. This codes for CASTVDRGEASGYEQYF.

The genes are TRBV6-6 and TRBJ1-2; a possible D gene is TRBD1 (5 bases). V was clipped by 6 bases and J by 4 bases, with 18 bases between them. Germline values: CDR1 MNHNY, CDR2 SVGAGI (reference sequence). The CDR3 is 15 amino acids. The CDR3: CASSPFPGNPYGYTF. The CDR3 nucleotides read TGTGCCAGCAGCCCCTTCCCAGGGAACCCCTATGGCTACACCTTC.

This chain connects TRBV6-6 to TRBJ1-6; D perhaps matches TRBD1 (5 bases). V was trimmed by 5 bases and J by 4 bases, leaving 9 bases between them. Germline CDR1 is MNHNY and CDR2 is SVGAGI (reference sequence). This CDR3 has 14 residues. The CDR3 coding sequence is TGTGCCAGCAGTACCACAGGATATAATTCACCCCTCCACTTT. Its translation: CASSTTGYNSPLHF.

The V and J genes are TRBV6-5 and TRBJ2-7; D may be TRBD1 (6 bases). The ends were cut back, 0 bases at V and 0 bases at J, with 12 bases in the middle. The germline V gene has CDR1 MNHEY and CDR2 SVGAGI. This CDR3 contains 16 residues. In nucleotides, the CDR3 is TGTGCCAGCAGTTACTCGGGGGTACAGGGCTCCTACGAGCAGTACTTC. This encodes CASSYSGVQGSYEQYF.

As for this clonotype: At one of its ends the junction is not consistent with the germline gene, which may arise from a read error. The chain links TRBV11-3 to TRBJ2-7; possibly TRBD1 for D (6 bases). The CDR3 runs 14 residues. Germline V gives CDR1 SGHNT, CDR2 YENEEA. In DNA form, the CDR3 reads TGTGACAGCAGCTTAGGGGGACCGAGTGGAGAGCAGTACTTC. It encodes CDSSLGGPSGEQYF. Complete variable domain (other parts from reference TRBV11-3 and TRBJ2-7): EAGVVQSPRYKIIEKKQPVAFWCNPISGHNTLYWYLQNLGQGPELLIRYENEEAVDDSQLPKDRFSAERLKGVDSTLKIQPAELGDSAVYLCDSSLGGPSGEQYFGPGTRLTVT.

The chain links TRBV14 to TRBJ2-4; D call uncertain. CDR1 and CDR2 from the germline V gene are SGHDN and FVKESK. The CDR3 loop spans 15 amino acids. Trimming took off 2 bases at V and 0 bases at J, with 8 bases between the two ends. DNA for the CDR3: TGTGCCAGCAGCCAAAACGGCCTAGCCAAAAACATTCAGTACTTC. Its translation is CASSQNGLAKNIQYF.

The CDR3 is CASSFAGPKGPPQHF. CDR3 DNA: TGTGCCAGCAGTTTCGCCGGCCCCAAAGGCCCGCCCCAGCATTTT. The chain employs TRBV12-3 or TRBV12-4 and TRBJ1-5; D remains ambiguous. V lost 3 bases to trimming and J lost 9 bases, with 18 bases between them. The CDR3 has 15 amino acids.